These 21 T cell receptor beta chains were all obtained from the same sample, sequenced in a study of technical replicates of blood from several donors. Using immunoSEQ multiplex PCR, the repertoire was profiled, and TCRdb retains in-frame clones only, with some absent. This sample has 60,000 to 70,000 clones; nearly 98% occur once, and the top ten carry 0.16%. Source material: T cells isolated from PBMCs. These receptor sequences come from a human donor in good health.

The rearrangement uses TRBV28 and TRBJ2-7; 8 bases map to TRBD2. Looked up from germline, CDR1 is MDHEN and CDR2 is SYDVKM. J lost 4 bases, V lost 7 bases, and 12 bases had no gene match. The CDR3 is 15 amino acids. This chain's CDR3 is CASKGSGGYFYEQYF. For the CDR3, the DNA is TGTGCCAGCAAAGGGTCGGGGGGGTATTTTTACGAGCAGTACTTC.

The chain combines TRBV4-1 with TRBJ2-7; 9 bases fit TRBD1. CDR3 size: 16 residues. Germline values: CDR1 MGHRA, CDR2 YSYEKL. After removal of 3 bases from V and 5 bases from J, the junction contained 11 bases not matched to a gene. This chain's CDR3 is CASSQPSSGTGNEQYF. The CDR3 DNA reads TGCGCCAGCAGCCAGCCTTCCTCCGGGACAGGGAACGAGCAGTACTTC.

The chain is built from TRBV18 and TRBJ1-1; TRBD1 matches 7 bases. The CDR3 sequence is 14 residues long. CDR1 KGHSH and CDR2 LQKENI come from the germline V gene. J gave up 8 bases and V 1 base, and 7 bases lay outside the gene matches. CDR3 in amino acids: CASSPREGGDEAFF. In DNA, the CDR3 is TGTGCCAGCTCACCACGTGAAGGGGGCGACGAAGCTTTCTTT.

The CDR3 region is CASSLGQGFGYGYTF. The CDR3 DNA sequence: TGTGCCAGCAGTTTAGGACAGGGGTTTGGCTATGGCTACACCTTC. The chain joins TRBV27 to TRBJ1-2; TRBD1 agrees at 9 bases. Germline V gene lookup returns CDR1 MNHEY and CDR2 SMNVEV (reference sequence). CDR3 size: 15 residues. V shed 2 bases and J 4 bases; nucleotides not matched to a gene: 5.

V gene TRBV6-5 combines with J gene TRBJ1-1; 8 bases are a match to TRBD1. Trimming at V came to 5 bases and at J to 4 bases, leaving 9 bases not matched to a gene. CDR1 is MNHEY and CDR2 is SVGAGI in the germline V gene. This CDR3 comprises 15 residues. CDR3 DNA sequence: TGTGCCAGCAGTCGTAGGGACAGGATTTTCACTGAAGCTTTCTTT. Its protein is CASSRRDRIFTEAFF.

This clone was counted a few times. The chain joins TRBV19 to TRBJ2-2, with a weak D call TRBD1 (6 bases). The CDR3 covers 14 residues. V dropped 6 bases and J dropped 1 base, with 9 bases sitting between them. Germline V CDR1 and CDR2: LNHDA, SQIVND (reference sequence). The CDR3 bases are TGTGCCAGTAGATGGGGACAGAACACCGGGGAGCTGTTTTTT. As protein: CASRWGQNTGELFF.

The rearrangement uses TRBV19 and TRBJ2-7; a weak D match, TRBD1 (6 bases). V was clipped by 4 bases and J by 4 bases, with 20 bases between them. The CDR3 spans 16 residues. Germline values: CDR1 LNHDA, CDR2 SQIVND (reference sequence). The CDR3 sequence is CASSTDNRVGFYEQYF. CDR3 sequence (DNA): TGTGCCAGTAGTACAGACAACAGGGTCGGGTTTTACGAGCAGTACTTC.

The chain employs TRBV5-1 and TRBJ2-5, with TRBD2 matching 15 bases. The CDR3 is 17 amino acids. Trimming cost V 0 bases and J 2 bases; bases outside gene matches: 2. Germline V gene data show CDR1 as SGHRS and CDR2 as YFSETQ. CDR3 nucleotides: TGCGCCAGCAGCTTGGGGGGACTAGCGGGAGGTCAAGAGACCCAGTACTTC. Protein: CASSLGGLAGGQETQYF.

Written as DNA, the CDR3 is TGTGCCAGCAGTCCGAGACGGGAGTATACCGGGGAGCTGTTTTTT. Protein product: CASSPRREYTGELFF. The chain has TRBV6-1 and TRBJ2-2; the D gene is possibly TRBD2 (6 bases). V was cut by 5 bases and J by 5 bases, with 15 bases left in between. The CDR3 length is 15 residues. Germline loops: CDR1 MNHNS, CDR2 SASEGT.

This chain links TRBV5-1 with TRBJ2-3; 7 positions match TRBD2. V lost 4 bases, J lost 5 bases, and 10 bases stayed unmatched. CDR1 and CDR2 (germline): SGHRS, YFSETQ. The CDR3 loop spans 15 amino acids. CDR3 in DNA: TGCGCCAGCAGCCCTCAGACTAGCTTCAGAGATACGCAGTATTTT. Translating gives CASSPQTSFRDTQYF.

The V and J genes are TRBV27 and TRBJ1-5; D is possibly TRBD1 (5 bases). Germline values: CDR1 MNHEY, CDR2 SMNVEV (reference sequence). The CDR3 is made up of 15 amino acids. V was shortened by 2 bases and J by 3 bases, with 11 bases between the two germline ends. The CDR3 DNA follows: TGTGCCAGCAGTTTAATTTCAGGGCTCAATCAGCCCCAGCATTTT. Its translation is CASSLISGLNQPQHF.

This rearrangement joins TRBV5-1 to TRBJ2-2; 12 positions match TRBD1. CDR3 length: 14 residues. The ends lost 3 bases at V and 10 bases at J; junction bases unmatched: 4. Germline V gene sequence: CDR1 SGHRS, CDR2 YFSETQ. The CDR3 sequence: CASSSGTGGEELFF. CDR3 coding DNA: TGCGCCAGCAGCTCGGGGACAGGGGGCGAGGAGCTGTTTTTT.

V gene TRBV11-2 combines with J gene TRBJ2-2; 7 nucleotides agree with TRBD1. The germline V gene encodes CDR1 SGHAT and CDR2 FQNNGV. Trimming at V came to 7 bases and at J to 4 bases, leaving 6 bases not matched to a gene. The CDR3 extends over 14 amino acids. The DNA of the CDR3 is TGTGCCAGCAAGGGTCAGGGGGTCACCGGGGAGCTGTTTTTT. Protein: CASKGQGVTGELFF.

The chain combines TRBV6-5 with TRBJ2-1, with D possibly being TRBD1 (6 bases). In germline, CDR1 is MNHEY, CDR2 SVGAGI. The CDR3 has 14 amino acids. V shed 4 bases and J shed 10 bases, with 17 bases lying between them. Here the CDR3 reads CASSFQGPSGEQFF. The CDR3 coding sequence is TGTGCCAGCAGTTTCCAGGGGCCGAGTGGGGAGCAGTTCTTC.

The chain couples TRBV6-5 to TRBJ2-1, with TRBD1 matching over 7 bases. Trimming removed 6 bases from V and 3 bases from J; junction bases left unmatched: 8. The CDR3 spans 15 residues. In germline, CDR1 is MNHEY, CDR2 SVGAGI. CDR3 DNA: TGTGCCAGCAGCCTCGAGCAGGGGGTCTACAATGAGCAGTTCTTC. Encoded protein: CASSLEQGVYNEQFF.

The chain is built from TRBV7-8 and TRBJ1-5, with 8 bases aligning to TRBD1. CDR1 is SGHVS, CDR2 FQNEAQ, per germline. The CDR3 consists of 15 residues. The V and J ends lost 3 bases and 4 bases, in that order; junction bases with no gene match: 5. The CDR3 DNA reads TGTGCCAGCAGCTTGCGACAGGGGTCAAATCAGCCCCAGCATTTT. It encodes CASSLRQGSNQPQHF.

The CDR3 loop reads CACRDYQETQYF. CDR3 sequence (DNA): TGTGCCTGCCGTGACTATCAAGAGACCCAGTACTTC. V usage is TRBV30 and J usage is TRBJ2-5; a possible D gene is TRBD2 (5 bases). The CDR3 spans 12 residues. Trimming stripped 6 bases from V and 2 bases from J, with 10 bases between. Germline CDR1 and CDR2: GTSNPN and SVGIG (reference sequence).

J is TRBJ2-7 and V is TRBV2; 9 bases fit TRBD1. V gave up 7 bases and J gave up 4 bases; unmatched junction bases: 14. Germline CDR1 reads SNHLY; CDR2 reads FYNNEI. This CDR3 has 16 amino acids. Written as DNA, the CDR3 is TGTGCCAGCACCCCGGGAACAGGGGGCGCCTTATACGAGCAGTACTTC. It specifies CASTPGTGGALYEQYF.

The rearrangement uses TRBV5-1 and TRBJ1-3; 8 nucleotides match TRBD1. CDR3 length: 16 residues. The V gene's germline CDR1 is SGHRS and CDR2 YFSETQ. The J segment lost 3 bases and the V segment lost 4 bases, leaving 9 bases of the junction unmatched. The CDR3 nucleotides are TGCGCCAGCAGCCCTCGGTCAGGGGGCGATGGAAACACCATATATTTT. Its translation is CASSPRSGGDGNTIYF.

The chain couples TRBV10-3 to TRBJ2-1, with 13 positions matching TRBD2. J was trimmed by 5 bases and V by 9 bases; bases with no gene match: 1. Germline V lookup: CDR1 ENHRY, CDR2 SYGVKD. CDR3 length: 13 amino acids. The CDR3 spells CAMGLAGNNEQFF. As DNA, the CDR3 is TGTGCCATGGGACTAGCGGGGAACAATGAGCAGTTCTTC.

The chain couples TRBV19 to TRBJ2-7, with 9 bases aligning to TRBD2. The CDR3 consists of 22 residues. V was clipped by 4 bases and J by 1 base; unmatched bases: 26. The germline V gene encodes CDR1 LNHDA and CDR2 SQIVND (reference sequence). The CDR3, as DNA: TGTGCCAGTAGTAGGCGGGGGGGAAGTTACTTATCTACGTCGGAAGGGTCCTACGAGCAGTACTTC. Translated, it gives CASSRRGGSYLSTSEGSYEQYF.